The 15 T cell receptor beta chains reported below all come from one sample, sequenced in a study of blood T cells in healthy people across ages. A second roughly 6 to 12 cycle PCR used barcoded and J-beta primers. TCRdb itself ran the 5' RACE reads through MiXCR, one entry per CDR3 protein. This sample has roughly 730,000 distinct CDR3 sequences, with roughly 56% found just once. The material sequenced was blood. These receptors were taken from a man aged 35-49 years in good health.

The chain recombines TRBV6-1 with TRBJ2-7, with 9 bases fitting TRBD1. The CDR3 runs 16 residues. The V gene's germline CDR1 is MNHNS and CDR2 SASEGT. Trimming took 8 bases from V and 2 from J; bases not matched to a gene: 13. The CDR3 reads CASGTGGTGLPYEQYF. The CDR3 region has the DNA TGTGCCAGCGGAACTGGCGGGACAGGGCTCCCCTACGAGCAGTACTTC.

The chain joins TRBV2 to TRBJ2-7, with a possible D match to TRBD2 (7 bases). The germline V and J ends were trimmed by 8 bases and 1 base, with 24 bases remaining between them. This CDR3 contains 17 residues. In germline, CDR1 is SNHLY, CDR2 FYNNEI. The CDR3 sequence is CASHKGGGRGRSYEQYF. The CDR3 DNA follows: TGTGCCAGCCATAAGGGCGGGGGCAGGGGCCGATCCTACGAGCAGTACTTC.

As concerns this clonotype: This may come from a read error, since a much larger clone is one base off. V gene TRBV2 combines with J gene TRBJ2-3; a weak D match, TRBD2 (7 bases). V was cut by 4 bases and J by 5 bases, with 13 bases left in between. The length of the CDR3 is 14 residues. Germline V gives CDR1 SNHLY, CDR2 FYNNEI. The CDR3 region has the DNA TGTGCCAGCAGTGGGGGGGGCGATAAAGATACGCAGTATTTT. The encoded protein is CASSGGGDKDTQYF.

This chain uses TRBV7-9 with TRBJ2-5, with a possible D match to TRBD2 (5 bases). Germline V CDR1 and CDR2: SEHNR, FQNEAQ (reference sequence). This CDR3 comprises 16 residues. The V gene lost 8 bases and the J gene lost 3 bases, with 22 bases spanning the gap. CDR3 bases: TGTGCCAGCCGCCCCCCCCGGAAAATCGGGGAAGAGACCCAGTACTTC. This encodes CASRPPRKIGEETQYF.

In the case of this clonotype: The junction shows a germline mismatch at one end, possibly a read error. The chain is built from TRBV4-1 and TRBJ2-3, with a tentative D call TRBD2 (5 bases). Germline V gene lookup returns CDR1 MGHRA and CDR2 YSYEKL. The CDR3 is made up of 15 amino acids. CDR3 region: CASSQPSPGTDTQYF. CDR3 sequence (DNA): TGCGCCAGTAGCCAACCTAGCCCGGGCACAGATACGCAGTATTTT.

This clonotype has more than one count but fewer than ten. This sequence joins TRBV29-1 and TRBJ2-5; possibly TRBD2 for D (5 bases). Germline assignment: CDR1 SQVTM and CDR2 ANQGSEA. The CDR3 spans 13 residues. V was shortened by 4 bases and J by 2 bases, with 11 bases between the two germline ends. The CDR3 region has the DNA TGCAGCGTTGCCGGCAGCGGTCAAGAGACCCAGTACTTC. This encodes CSVAGSGQETQYF.

For the CDR3, the DNA is TGTGCCAGCAGTTACTCGGGGGGGGACAATGAGCAGTTCTTC. Protein: CASSYSGGDNEQFF. The chain joins TRBV6-5 to TRBJ2-1; TRBD2 matches 7 bases. The CDR3 length is 14 residues. The trim removed 0 bases at V and 5 bases at J, leaving 1 base unmatched. Germline V gene data show CDR1 as MNHEY and CDR2 as SVGAGI.

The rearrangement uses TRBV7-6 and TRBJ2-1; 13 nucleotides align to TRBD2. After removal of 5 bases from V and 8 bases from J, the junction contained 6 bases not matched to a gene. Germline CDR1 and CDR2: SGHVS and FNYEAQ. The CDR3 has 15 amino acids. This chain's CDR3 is CASSKGLAGLHEQFF. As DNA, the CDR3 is TGTGCCAGCAGCAAGGGACTAGCGGGATTGCATGAGCAGTTCTTC.

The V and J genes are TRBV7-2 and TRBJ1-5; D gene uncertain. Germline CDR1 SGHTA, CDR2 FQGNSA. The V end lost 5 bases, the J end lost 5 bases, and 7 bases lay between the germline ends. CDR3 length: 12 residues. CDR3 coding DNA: TGTGCCAGCAGCGACGATCATCAGCCCCAGCATTTT. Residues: CASSDDHQPQHF.

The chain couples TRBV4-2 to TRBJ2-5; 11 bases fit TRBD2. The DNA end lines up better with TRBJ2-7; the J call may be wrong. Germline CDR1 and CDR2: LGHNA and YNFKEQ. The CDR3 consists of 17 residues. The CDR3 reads CASSQGLAGGGSYEQYF. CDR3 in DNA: TGTGCCAGCAGCCAAGGATTAGCGGGAGGGGGGAGCTACGAGCAGTACTTC.

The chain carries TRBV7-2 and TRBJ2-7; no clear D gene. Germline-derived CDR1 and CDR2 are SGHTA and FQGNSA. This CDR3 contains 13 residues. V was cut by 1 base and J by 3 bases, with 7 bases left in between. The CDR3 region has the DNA TGTGCCAGCAGCTTAGTATTTCTCTACGAGCAGTACTTC. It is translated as CASSLVFLYEQYF.

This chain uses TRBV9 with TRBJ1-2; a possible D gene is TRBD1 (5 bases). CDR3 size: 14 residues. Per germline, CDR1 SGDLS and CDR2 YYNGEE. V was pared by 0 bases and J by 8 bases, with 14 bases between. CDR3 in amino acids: CASSVGAGSYGYTF. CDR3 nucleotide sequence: TGTGCCAGCAGCGTAGGAGCAGGGTCCTACGGCTACACCTTC. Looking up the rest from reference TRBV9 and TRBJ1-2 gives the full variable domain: DSGVTQTPKHLITATGQRVTLRCSPRSGDLSVYWYQQSLDQGLQFLIQYYNGEERAKGNILERFSAQQFPDLHSELNLSSLELGDSALYFCASSVGAGSYGYTFGSGTRLTVV.

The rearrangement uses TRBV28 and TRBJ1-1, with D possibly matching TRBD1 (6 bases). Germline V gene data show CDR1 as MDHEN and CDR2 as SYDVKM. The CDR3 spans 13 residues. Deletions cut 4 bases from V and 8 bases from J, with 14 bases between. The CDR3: CASSSITGQEAFF. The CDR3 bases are TGTGCCAGCAGTTCCATAACAGGACAGGAAGCTTTCTTT.

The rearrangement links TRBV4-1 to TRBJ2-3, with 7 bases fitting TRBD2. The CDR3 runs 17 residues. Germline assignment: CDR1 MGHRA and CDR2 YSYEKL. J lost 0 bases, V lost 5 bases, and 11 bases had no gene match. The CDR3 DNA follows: TGCGCCAGCAGCTGGGGGGAGCTAGCGGCTAGCACAGATACGCAGTATTTT. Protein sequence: CASSWGELAASTDTQYF.

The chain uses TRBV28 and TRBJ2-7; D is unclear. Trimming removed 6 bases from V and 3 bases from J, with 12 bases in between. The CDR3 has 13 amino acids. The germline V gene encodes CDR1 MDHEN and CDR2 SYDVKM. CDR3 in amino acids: CASSTGRNYEQYF. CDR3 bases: TGTGCCAGCAGCACCGGACGGAACTACGAGCAGTACTTC.